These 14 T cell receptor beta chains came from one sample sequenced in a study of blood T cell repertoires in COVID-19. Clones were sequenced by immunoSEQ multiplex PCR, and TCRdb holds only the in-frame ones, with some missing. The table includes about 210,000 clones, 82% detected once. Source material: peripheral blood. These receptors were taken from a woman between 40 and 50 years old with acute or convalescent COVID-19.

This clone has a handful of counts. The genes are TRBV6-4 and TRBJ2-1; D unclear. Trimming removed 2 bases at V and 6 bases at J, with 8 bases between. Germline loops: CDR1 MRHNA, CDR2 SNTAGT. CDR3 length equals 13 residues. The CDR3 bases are TGTGCCAGCAGTGACGAAAACGGCAATGAGCAGTTCTTC. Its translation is CASSDENGNEQFF.

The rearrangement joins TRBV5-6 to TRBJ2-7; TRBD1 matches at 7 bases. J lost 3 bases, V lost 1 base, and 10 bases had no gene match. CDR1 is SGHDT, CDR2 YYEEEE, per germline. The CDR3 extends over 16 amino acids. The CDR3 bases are TGTGCCAGCAGCTTGTCCGCTGGACAGGTAGTCTACGAGCAGTACTTC. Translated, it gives CASSLSAGQVVYEQYF. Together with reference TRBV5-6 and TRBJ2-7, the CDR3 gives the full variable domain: DAGVTQSPTHLIKTRGQQVTLRCSPKSGHDTVSWYQQALGQGPQFIFQYYEEEERQRGNFPDRFSGHQFPNYSSELNVNALLLGDSALYLCASSLSAGQVVYEQYFGPGTRLTVT.

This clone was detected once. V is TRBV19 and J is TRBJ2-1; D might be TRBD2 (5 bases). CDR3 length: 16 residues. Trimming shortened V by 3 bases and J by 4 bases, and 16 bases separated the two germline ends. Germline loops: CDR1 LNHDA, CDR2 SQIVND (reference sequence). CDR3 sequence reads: CASSIRGSGLYNEQFF. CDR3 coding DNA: TGTGCCAGTAGTATCCGCGGGTCTGGCTTGTACAATGAGCAGTTCTTC. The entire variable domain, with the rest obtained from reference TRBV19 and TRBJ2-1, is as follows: DGGITQSPKYLFRKEGQNVTLSCEQNLNHDAMYWYRQDPGQGLRLIYYSQIVNDFQKGDIAEGYSVSREKKESFPLTVTSAQKNPTAFYLCASSIRGSGLYNEQFFGPGTRLTVL.

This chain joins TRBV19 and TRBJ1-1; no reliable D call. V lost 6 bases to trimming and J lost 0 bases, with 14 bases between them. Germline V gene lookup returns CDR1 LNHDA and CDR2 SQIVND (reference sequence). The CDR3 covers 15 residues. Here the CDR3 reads CASSLMYDMNTEAFF. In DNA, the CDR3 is TGTGCCAGTAGCCTAATGTACGACATGAACACTGAAGCTTTCTTT.

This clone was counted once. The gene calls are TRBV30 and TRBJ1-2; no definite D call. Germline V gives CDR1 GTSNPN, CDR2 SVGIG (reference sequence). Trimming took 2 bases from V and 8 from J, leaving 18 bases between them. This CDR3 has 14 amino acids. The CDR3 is CAWSPSRLNRGYTF. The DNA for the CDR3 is TGTGCCTGGAGTCCTTCTCGACTGAATAGAGGCTACACCTTC.

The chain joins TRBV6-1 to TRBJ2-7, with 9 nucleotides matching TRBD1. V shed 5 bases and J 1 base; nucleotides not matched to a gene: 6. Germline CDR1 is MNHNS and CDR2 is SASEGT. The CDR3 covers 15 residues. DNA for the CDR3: TGTGCCAGCAGTCTGGGACAGGGCTTTTCCTACGAGCAGTACTTC. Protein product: CASSLGQGFSYEQYF.

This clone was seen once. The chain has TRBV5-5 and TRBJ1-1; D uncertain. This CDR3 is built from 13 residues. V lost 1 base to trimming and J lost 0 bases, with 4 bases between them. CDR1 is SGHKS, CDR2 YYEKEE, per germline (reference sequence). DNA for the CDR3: TGTGCCAGCAGCTTGACAGTGAACACTGAAGCTTTCTTT. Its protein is CASSLTVNTEAFF.

CDR3 sequence (DNA): TGTGCCACCAGCAGCCCCCGACTAGCGGGTTTAGAGACCCAGTACTTC. Translation: CATSSPRLAGLETQYF. The V and J genes are TRBV15 and TRBJ2-5, with TRBD2 identical over 10 bases. The CDR3 has 16 amino acids. The trim removed 3 bases at V and 4 bases at J, leaving 8 bases unmatched. Per germline, CDR1 LNHNV and CDR2 YYDKDF (reference sequence).

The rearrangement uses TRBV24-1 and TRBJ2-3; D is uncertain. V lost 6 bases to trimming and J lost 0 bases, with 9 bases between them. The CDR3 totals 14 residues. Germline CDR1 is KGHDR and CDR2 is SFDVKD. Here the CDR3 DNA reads TGTGCCACCAGTAGGAGCCAAAGCACAGATACGCAGTATTTT. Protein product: CATSRSQSTDTQYF.

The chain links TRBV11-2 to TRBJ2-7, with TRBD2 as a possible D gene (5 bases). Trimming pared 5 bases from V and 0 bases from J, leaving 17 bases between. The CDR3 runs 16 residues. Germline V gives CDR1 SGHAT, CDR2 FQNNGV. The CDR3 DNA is TGTGCCAGCAGCGAACCTAGCCTATTCCCCTCCTACGAGCAGTACTTC. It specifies CASSEPSLFPSYEQYF. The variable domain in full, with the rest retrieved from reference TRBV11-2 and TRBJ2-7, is EAGVAQSPRYKIIEKRQSVAFWCNPISGHATLYWYQQILGQGPKLLIQFQNNGVVDDSQLPKDRFSAERLKGVDSTLKIQPAKLEDSAVYLCASSEPSLFPSYEQYFGPGTRLTVT.

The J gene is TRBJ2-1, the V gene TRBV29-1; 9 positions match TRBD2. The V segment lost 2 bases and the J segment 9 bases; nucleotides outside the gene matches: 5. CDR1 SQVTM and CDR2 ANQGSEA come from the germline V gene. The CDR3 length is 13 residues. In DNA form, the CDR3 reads TGCAGCGTTGAACATCTAGCGGGAACTGAGCAGTTCTTC. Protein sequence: CSVEHLAGTEQFF.

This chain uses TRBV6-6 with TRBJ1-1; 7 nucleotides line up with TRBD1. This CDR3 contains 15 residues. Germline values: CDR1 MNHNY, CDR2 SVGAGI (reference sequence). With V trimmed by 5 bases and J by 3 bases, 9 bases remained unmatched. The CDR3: CASSRIEGADTEAFF. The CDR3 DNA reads TGTGCCAGCAGTCGAATTGAGGGGGCGGACACTGAAGCTTTCTTT.

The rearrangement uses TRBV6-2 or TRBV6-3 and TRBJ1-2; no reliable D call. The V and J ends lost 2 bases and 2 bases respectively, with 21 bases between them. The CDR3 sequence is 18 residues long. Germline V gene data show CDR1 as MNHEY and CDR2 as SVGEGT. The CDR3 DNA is TGTGCCAGCAGTTACCCCCCGACCGCTGGGAGAGTGAACTATGGCTACACCTTC. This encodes CASSYPPTAGRVNYGYTF.

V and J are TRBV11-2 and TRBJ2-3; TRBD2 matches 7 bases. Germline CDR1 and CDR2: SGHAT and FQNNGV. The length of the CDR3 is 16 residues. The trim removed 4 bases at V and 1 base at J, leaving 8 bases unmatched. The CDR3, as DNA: TGTGCCAGCAGCTACCGAGCGGGGACGGGCACAGATACGCAGTATTTT. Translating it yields CASSYRAGTGTDTQYF.